This T cell receptor beta chain was found in a study of cytotoxic CD8 clonotypes in ibrutinib-treated CLL. Study-wide findings and caveats: At ibrutinib response, clonality increased, and at progression it declined back toward baseline. Contraction or stability on treatment characterized the public clonotypes, which were uncommon.

Cryopreserved PBMCs yielded about 2 micrograms of genomic DNA for TCR beta libraries. The CDR3 has 12 residues. Trimming removed 5 bases at V and 5 bases at J, with 10 bases between. The V gene's germline CDR1 is LNHDA and CDR2 SQIVND (reference sequence). A remark on this clone: Its specificity is not known.

Generated by immunoSEQ multiplex PCR, the TCRdb table keeps only in-frame clones and is missing some. Among roughly 250,000 clones listed, around 70% were seen once. The TCR was taken from a human donor with chronic lymphocytic leukemia. This chain connects TRBV19 to TRBJ2-7; D call uncertain. Material: PBMCs, obtained after 24 months of ibrutinib treatment. CDR3 sequence: CASSDGVDEQYF. The CDR3 DNA reads as TGTGCCAGTAGTGACGGTGTCGACGAGCAGTACTTC.